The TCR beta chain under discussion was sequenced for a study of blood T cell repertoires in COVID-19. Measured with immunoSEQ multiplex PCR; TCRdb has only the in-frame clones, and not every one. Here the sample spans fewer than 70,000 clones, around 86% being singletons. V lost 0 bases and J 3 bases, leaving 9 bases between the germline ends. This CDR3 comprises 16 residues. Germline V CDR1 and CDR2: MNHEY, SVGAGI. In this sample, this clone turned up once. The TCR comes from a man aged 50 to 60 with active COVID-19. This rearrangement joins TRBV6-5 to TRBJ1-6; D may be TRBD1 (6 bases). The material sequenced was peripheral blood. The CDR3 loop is CASSYSQGSYNSPLHF. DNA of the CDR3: TGTGCCAGCAGTTACTCCCAGGGGAGCTATAATTCACCCCTCCACTTT.